The 21 T cell receptor beta chains below come from one sample, sequenced in a study of blood T cell repertoires in COVID-19. The assay was immunoSEQ multiplex PCR, and TCRdb's table has in-frame clones only and misses some. Of 120,000 or so clones listed, almost 70% are singletons. Sequencing input: peripheral blood. All receptors derive from a woman aged 70-85 years with acute or convalescent COVID-19.

This clone was counted only a few times. This chain uses TRBV28 with TRBJ2-7; D uncertain. The V end lost 5 bases, the J end lost 3 bases, and 11 bases lay between the germline ends. CDR1 and CDR2 from the germline V gene are MDHEN and SYDVKM. The CDR3 consists of 13 residues. CDR3: CASSPPGRYEQYF. CDR3 bases: TGTGCCAGCAGTCCCCCTGGGCGCTACGAGCAGTACTTC.

The chain uses TRBV9 and TRBJ2-7; the D gene is possibly TRBD2 (5 bases). This CDR3 spans 15 amino acids. Trimming cost V 0 bases and J 2 bases, with 12 bases left between them. Germline CDR1 reads SGDLS; CDR2 reads YYNGEE. This CDR3 is CASSVGGLATYEQYF. As DNA, the CDR3 is TGTGCCAGCAGCGTAGGAGGGTTGGCTACCTACGAGCAGTACTTC.

The chain joins TRBV12-3 or TRBV12-4 to TRBJ2-5; D gene uncertain. V was trimmed by 6 bases and J by 1 base, leaving 9 bases between them. The CDR3 is 13 amino acids. Written as DNA, the CDR3 is TGTGCCAGCAGCCCACAGTCCCAAGAGACCCAGTACTTC. Amino acids: CASSPQSQETQYF.

The V call is TRBV7-8, the J call TRBJ1-1; D is undetermined. The V gene lost 4 bases and the J gene lost 4 bases, with 10 bases spanning the gap. The CDR3 runs to 13 residues. Germline CDR1 reads SGHVS; CDR2 reads FQNEAQ. CDR3 residues: CASSSSLGTEAFF. Written as DNA, the CDR3 is TGTGCCAGCAGCTCCTCCCTCGGCACTGAAGCTTTCTTT.

The chain uses TRBV6-5 and TRBJ1-3, with TRBD1 identical over 7 bases. CDR3 length equals 13 residues. Germline V gene sequence: CDR1 MNHEY, CDR2 SVGAGI. J gave up 8 bases and V 6 bases, and 7 bases lay outside the gene matches. The CDR3 DNA is TGTGCCAGCAGCTTGGGACAGCTAGACACCATATATTTT. Translated: CASSLGQLDTIYF.

This clone was seen once. The DNA of the CDR3 is TGTGCCAGCAGCTTAGAGCCAGGGGCATCTTATGGCTACACCTTC. Translated, it gives CASSLEPGASYGYTF. The chain recombines TRBV7-2 with TRBJ1-2; D might be TRBD1 (6 bases). This CDR3 is 15 amino acids long. V gave up 1 base and J gave up 5 bases, with 14 bases separating them. The V gene's germline CDR1 is SGHTA and CDR2 FQGNSA.

This chain links TRBV15 with TRBJ2-3; 10 positions match TRBD1. V gave up 0 bases and J gave up 3 bases; unmatched junction bases: 6. The CDR3 covers 17 residues. CDR1 and CDR2 from the germline V gene are LNHNV and YYDKDF (reference sequence). CDR3 sequence (DNA): TGTGCCACCAGCAGAGATAGGCGGACAGGGGGTACAGATACGCAGTATTTT. Protein product: CATSRDRRTGGTDTQYF.

The V gene is TRBV2, the J gene TRBJ2-7, with 11 bases aligning to TRBD2. The CDR3 extends over 13 amino acids. Germline loops: CDR1 SNHLY, CDR2 FYNNEI. Trimming at V came to 4 bases and at J to 8 bases, leaving 4 bases not matched to a gene. CDR3 loop: CASSATSGTQQYF. CDR3 DNA sequence: TGTGCCAGCAGTGCGACTAGCGGGACACAGCAGTACTTC.

CDR3 protein: CASTPGMNTEAFF. The CDR3 DNA reads TGTGCCAGCACCCCGGGGATGAACACTGAAGCTTTCTTT. This chain joins TRBV12-3 or TRBV12-4 and TRBJ1-1; no reliable D call. Trimming took off 7 bases at V and 0 bases at J, with 9 bases between the two ends. The CDR3 runs 13 residues.

J is TRBJ2-2 and V is TRBV18; D is uncertain. Deletions cut 0 bases from V and 4 bases from J, with 12 bases between. Germline V lookup: CDR1 KGHSH, CDR2 LQKENI. This CDR3 is built from 16 residues. The CDR3 bases are TGTGCCAGCTCACCACCGGTACGGGTTCGCACCGGGGAGCTGTTTTTT. Protein product: CASSPPVRVRTGELFF.

This chain joins TRBV6-5 and TRBJ1-3; D is ambiguous. V dropped 5 bases and J dropped 9 bases, with 14 bases sitting between them. The CDR3 is 13 amino acids. In germline, CDR1 is MNHEY, CDR2 SVGAGI. This CDR3 is CASSLGESSTIYF. The CDR3, as DNA: TGTGCCAGCAGTCTCGGGGAATCAAGCACCATATATTTT.

The table lists this clone with a few counts. The CDR3 bases are TGCAGTGCTAGTCCGGACAGGGAGCCTTACGAGCAGTACTTC. It encodes CSASPDREPYEQYF. V is TRBV20-1 and J is TRBJ2-7, with 8 bases that match TRBD1. J lost 4 bases, V lost 3 bases, and 8 bases had no gene match. The CDR3 is 14 residues long. Germline lookup yields CDR1 DFQATT and CDR2 SNEGSKA (reference sequence).

This clone came up many times. The rearrangement uses TRBV2 and TRBJ2-7, with 9 nucleotides matching TRBD2. V gave up 6 bases and J gave up 1 base; unmatched junction bases: 4. In germline, CDR1 is SNHLY, CDR2 FYNNEI. This CDR3 region has 14 residues. In nucleotides, the CDR3 is TGTGCCAGCAGGGAGGGACTAGCTTCCTACGAGCAGTACTTC. Amino acids: CASREGLASYEQYF.

This clone was counted between two and nine times. The chain is built from TRBV6-5 and TRBJ1-6; possible D gene TRBD1, 5 bases. Germline CDR1 and CDR2: MNHEY and SVGAGI. V was cut by 4 bases and J by 5 bases, with 12 bases left in between. The CDR3 is 15 residues long. The CDR3 DNA reads TGTGCCAGCAGTTCAGGGTTTTTTAATAATTCACCCCTCCACTTT. Protein product: CASSSGFFNNSPLHF.

This chain connects TRBV6-5 to TRBJ2-3; possibly TRBD2 for D (6 bases). The CDR3 runs 15 residues. CDR1 is MNHEY, CDR2 SVGAGI, per germline. V dropped 5 bases and J dropped 1 base, with 13 bases sitting between them. The DNA for the CDR3 is TGTGCCAGCAGTCCCCGGGGGACCGGCACAGATACGCAGTATTTT. This translates into CASSPRGTGTDTQYF.

The rearrangement links TRBV5-1 to TRBJ1-4, with a possible D match to TRBD1 (5 bases). CDR3 length equals 17 residues. Germline V gene data show CDR1 as SGHRS and CDR2 as YFSETQ. V lost 3 bases and J lost 0, with 15 bases in between. The CDR3 bases are TGCGCCAGCAGCTCATCGGAGGGGTGGACAACTAATGAAAAACTGTTTTTT. It is translated as CASSSSEGWTTNEKLFF. The variable domain in full, with the rest retrieved from reference TRBV5-1 and TRBJ1-4, is KAGVTQTPRYLIKTRGQQVTLSCSPISGHRSVSWYQQTPGQGLQFLFEYFSETQRNKGNFPGRFSGRQFSNSRSEMNVSTLELGDSALYLCASSSSEGWTTNEKLFFGSGTQLSVL.

The table lists this clone with a few counts. The chain employs TRBV5-1 and TRBJ2-7, with TRBD2 as a possible D gene (5 bases). Trimming removed 0 bases from V and 2 bases from J, with 12 bases in between. The germline V gene has CDR1 SGHRS and CDR2 YFSETQ. CDR3 length: 15 residues. CDR3 sequence reads: CASSLGTQFPYEQYF. CDR3 bases: TGCGCCAGCAGCTTGGGGACTCAATTCCCCTACGAGCAGTACTTC.

In this sample, this clone turned up once. The chain recombines TRBV6-6 with TRBJ1-1; D is unresolved. Deletions cut 6 bases from V and 1 base from J, with 6 bases between. Germline V CDR1 and CDR2: MNHNY, SVGAGI (reference sequence). The CDR3 loop spans 12 amino acids. The CDR3 is CASRNGNTEAFF. In DNA, the CDR3 is TGTGCCAGCAGAAACGGGAACACTGAAGCTTTCTTT.

The genes are TRBV20-1 and TRBJ2-6; tentatively, D is TRBD2 (5 bases). This CDR3 has 15 residues. V was clipped by 3 bases and J by 1 base, with 10 bases between them. Germline lookup yields CDR1 DFQATT and CDR2 SNEGSKA (reference sequence). CDR3 residues: CSASGRRSGANVLTF. For the CDR3, the DNA is TGCAGTGCTAGTGGTAGGAGGTCTGGGGCCAACGTCCTGACTTTC.

J is TRBJ2-5 and V is TRBV7-2, with 12 bases fitting TRBD2. The V gene's germline CDR1 is SGHTA and CDR2 FQGNSA. This CDR3 is built from 15 residues. V lost 5 bases, J lost 8 bases, and 9 bases stayed unmatched. The CDR3 region has the DNA TGTGCCAGCAGCCCCTTTAGACTAGCGGGGGAAACCCAGTACTTC. This encodes CASSPFRLAGETQYF.

The chain is built from TRBV27 and TRBJ2-1, with TRBD2 identical over 12 bases. The CDR3 has 16 residues. The germline V gene has CDR1 MNHEY and CDR2 SMNVEV (reference sequence). Trimming cost V 5 bases and J 6 bases; bases outside gene matches: 8. The CDR3 bases are TGTGCCAGCAGTCATAGGACTAGCGGGGCGAGCAATGAGCAGTTCTTC. Translated: CASSHRTSGASNEQFF.